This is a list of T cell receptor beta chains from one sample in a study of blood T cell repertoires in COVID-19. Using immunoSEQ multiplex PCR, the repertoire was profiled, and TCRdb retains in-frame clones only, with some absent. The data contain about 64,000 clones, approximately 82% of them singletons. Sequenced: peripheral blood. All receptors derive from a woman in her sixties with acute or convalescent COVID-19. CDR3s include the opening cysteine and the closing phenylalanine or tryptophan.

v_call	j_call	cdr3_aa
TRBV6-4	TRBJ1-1	CASSLRGGNTEAFF
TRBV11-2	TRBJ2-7	CASSLRGGISYEQYF
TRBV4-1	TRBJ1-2	CASSQEFGSPGGYTF
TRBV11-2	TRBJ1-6	CASSLERPVGGGSPLHF
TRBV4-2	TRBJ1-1	CASSPQGNTEAFF
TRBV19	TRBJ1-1	CASSVRHFPGTEAFF
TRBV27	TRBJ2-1	CASSSPIAGAYNEQFF
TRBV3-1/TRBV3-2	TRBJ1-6	CASGDRGSPLHF
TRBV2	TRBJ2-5	CASSGSTGAETQYF
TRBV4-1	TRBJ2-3	CASSQPGQGRGTDTQYF
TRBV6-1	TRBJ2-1	CASSDLIPGLAFTYNEQFF
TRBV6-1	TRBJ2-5	CASSEEKVGAKETQYF
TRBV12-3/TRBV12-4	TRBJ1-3	CASSGTYLNTIYF
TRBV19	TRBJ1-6	CASSIRSTNGDSPLHF
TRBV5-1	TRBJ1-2	CASSLEAGGYGYTF
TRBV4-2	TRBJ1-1	CASSQAGGLNTEAFF
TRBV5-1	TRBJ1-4	CASSLGDRDNEKLFF
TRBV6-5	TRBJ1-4	CASSLRGLPEKLFF
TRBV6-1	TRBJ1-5	CASIETGQRNQPQHF
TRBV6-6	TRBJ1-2	CASRTTGGGYGYTF
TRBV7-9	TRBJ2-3	CASSSRRLAGGTDTQYF
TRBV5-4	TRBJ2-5	CASSSGLAGAETQYF
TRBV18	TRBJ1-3	CASSPLADSGNTIYF
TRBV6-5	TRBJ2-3	CASRAGGPGDTQYF
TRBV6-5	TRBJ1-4	CASSHGTGGSEKLFF
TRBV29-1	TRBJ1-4	CSVAVGVDRRDKLFF
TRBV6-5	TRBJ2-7	CATLNDRASSYEQYF
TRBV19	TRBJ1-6	CASVDSYNSPLHF
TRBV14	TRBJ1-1	CASSSQTRTEAFF
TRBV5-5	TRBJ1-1	CASSLGTAPEAFF
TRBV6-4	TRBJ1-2	CASSPRDRVGGYTF
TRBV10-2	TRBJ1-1	CASTAQGPVGAFF
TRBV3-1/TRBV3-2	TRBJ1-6	CASSQDPRSSYNSPLHF
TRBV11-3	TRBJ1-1	CASRSGTGLENTEAFF
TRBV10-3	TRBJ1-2	CAATEGRDGYTF
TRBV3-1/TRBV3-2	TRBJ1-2	CASSQSGDRISSNYGYTF
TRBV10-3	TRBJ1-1	CAIRREERNTEAFF
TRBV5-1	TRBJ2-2	CASSLGPAGTGELFF
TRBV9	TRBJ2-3	CASSVVGGRTDTQYF
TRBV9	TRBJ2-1	CASSIGTSREQFF
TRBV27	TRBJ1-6	CASRKPGENSPLHF
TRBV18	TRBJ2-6	CASSRGRSGGSGANVLTF
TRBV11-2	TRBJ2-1	CASSQGSDEQFF
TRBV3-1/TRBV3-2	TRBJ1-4	CASSQRGLSNEKLFF
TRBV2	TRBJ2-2	CASSIRLAGPVGNTGELFF
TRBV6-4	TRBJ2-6	CASSLSGANVLTF
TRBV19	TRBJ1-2	CASSTWTAYYGYTF
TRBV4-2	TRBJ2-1	CASSQGGLAGSDEQFF
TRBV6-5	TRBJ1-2	CASRVTGSYGYTF
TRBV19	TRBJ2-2	CASSAAQGVFNTGELFF
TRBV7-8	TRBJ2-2	CASSLQGPTGELFF
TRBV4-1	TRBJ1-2	CASSQDGAGGSTNYGYTF
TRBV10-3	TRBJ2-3	CAISLTRGSLDTQYF
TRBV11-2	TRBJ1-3	CASSPPAGSGNTIYF